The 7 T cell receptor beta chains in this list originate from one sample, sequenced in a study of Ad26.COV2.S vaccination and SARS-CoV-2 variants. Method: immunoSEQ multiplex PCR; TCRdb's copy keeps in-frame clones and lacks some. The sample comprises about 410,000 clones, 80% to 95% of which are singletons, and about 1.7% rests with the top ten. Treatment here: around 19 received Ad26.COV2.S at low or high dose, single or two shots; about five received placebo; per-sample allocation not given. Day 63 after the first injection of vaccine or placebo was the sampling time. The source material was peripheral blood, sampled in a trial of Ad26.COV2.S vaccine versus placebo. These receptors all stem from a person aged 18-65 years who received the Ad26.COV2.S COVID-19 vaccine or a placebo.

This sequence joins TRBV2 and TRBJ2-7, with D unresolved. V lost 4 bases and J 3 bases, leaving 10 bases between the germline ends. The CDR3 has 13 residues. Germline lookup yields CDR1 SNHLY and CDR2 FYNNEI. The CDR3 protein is CASSGAQNYEQYF. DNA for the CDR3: TGTGCCAGCAGTGGAGCACAAAACTACGAGCAGTACTTC.

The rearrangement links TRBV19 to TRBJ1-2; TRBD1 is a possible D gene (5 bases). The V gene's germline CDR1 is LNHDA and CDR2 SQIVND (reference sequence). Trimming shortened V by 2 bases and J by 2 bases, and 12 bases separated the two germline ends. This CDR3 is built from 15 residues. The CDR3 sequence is CASSITHGGNYGYTF. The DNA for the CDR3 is TGTGCCAGTAGTATAACTCACGGGGGGAACTATGGCTACACCTTC.

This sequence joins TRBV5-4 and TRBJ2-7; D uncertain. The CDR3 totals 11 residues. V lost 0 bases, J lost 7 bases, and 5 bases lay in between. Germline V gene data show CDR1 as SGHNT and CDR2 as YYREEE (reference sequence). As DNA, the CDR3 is TGTGCCAGCAGCTTGGCCGGGGAGCAGTACTTC. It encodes CASSLAGEQYF.

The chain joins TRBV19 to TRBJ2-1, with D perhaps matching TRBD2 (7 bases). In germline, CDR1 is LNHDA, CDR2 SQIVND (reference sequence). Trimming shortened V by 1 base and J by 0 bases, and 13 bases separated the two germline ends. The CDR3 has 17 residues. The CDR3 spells CASSIGGGGSSYNEQFF. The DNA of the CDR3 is TGTGCCAGTAGTATAGGAGGGGGGGGTAGCTCCTACAATGAGCAGTTCTTC.

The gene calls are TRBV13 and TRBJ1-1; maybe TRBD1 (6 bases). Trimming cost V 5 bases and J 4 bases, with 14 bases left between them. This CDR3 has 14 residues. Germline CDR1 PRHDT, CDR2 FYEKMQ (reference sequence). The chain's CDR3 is CASSPAGGPTEAFF. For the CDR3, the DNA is TGTGCCAGCAGCCCCGCTGGGGGCCCCACTGAAGCTTTCTTT.

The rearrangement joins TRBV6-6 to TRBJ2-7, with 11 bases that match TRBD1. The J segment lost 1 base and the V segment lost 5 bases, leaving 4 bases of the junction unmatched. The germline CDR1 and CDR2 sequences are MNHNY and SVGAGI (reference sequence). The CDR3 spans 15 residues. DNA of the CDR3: TGTGCCAGCAGTACCGGACAGGGGGCTTCCTACGAGCAGTACTTC. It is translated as CASSTGQGASYEQYF.

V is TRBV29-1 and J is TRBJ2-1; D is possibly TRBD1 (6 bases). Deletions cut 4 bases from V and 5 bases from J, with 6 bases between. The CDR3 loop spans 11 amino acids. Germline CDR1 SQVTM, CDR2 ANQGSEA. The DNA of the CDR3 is TGCAGCGTTGGGACAGACAATGAGCAGTTCTTC. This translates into CSVGTDNEQFF.